The clone carrying this TCR beta chain showed up many times. The antigen remains unidentified. The sample is drawn from a study of T-cell reconstitution after alpha-beta-depleted transplantation in children. Study-level points and caveats: Reports say that about two months after transplant, the alpha-beta T cells came out of several hundred graft clones that had expanded. Several patients had high TCRbeta diversity at day 60; it came from surviving recipient T cells and thymic progenitors.

Unique molecular identifiers were incorporated into the prepared TCRbeta library. TCRdb ran MiXCR on the PCR reads and lists one entry per CDR3 protein. The sample includes hundreds of thousands of distinct CDR3 sequences, less than 20% seen only once; the top ten take 5%. This CDR3 is built from 15 residues. Per germline, CDR1 MNHEY and CDR2 SVGEGT. V was pared by 6 bases and J by 4 bases, with 19 bases between. The sequences come from PBMCs, mostly from graft donor cells, collected 360 days after TCRalphabeta/CD19-depleted stem cell transplant. The chain joins TRBV6-2 or TRBV6-3 to TRBJ2-7; D is uncertain. The receptor was isolated from a male patient between 5 and 17 years old who had a stem cell transplant for acute lymphoblastic leukemia, so the T cells may come from the graft donor. In nucleotides, the CDR3 is TGTGCCAGCAGGGATGGCGGTTTGGGCAAGTACGAGCAGTACTTC. This translates into CASRDGGLGKYEQYF.